This T cell receptor (beta chain) was identified during a study of blood T cells in healthy people across ages. A second PCR, run for roughly 7 to 11 cycles, used a sample-barcoded 5' primer plus a J-beta primer mix. MiXCR, applied by TCRdb to the 5' RACE reads, yields one record per CDR3 protein. The sample includes approximately 1,700,000 distinct CDR3 sequences, roughly 43% seen only once; the top ten take approximately 22%. Healthy Russian Caucasian donors spanned ages about 6 to 100 years. Specimen: blood. The receptor comes from a human donor in good health.

The CDR3 nucleotides are TGTGCCAGCAGATACCCGGGACAGGGGTTCGGCTACACCTTC. Protein product: CASRYPGQGFGYTF. The rearrangement uses TRBV7-9 and TRBJ1-2, with 10 nucleotides matching TRBD1. The CDR3 runs to 14 residues. CDR1 and CDR2 from the germline V gene are SEHNR and FQNEAQ (reference sequence). Trimming at V came to 6 bases and at J to 8 bases, leaving 9 bases not matched to a gene.